This T cell receptor beta chain appears in the sequencing data of a study of post-analysis software for immune sequencing data. The TCR beta cDNA libraries carried unique molecular identifiers. TCRdb reprocessed the PCR reads via MiXCR and lists one record per CDR3 protein. The table has about 380,000 distinct CDR3 sequences, less than 40% seen once. Study results and limitations: Patients showed TRBV5-6, TRBV5-1 and TRBV20-1 among about five TRBV segments more frequent than in controls.

Remarks on this clonotype: Its antigen is not identified.

V was shortened by 6 bases and J by 0 bases, with 16 bases between the two germline ends. Germline lookup yields CDR1 MNHEY and CDR2 SVGAGI. The CDR3 totals 16 residues. The sample consisted of blood. The TCR originated in a girl between 5 and 17 years old with multiple sclerosis. The chain employs TRBV6-5 and TRBJ2-3, with D perhaps being TRBD1 or TRBD2 (5 bases each). CDR3 in amino acids: CASSLRDLSSTDTQYF. The CDR3 nucleotides are TGTGCCAGCAGCCTCCGGGACCTCTCTAGCACAGATACGCAGTATTTT.